This T cell receptor beta chain was obtained from a study of blood T cell repertoires in COVID-19 (dated by TCRdb to the early 2020s). Concerning the study at large: The collaborator samples originated in the United States, Italy and Spain and spanned the acute and convalescent phases of COVID-19. The prospective study material was composed of cDNA or gDNA derived from T cells, B-cell-depleted T cells, or PBMCs. Subjects who had been exposed to COVID-19, were actively infected with it, or had recovered from it provided the deeply sampled blood TCRbeta repertoires that made up the dataset. The repertoires were made available in a free public database intended to serve as a resource for research on the immune response to SARS-CoV-2. The samples were drawn from the first 160 participants of the ongoing ImmuneRACE study and from over a thousand subjects provided by 6 global collaborators. The sample metadata nearly always contained a de-identified subject ID, COVID-19 status, age in years and sex. HLA class I and class II types, where available, came from metadata supplied by the sample provider rather than from assay-based typing. The full study reports these points: The amount of clinical and demographic metadata varied by source and participant and was provided uncurated.

Each collaborating institution followed its own protocols to collect whole blood in K2EDTA tubes. For TCRbeta analysis, collaborators shipped samples as frozen whole blood, isolated PBMCs, or DNA extracted from either of those sample types. TCRbeta CDR3 regions were amplified from genomic DNA by means of the immunoSEQ Assay, a bias-controlled multiplex PCR. The source study handled its data this way. The number of nucleated cells in each sample was estimated from the amplification of reference gene primers within the assay. To quantify the absolute abundance of each unique TCRbeta CDR3 rearrangement, sequence reads were collapsed and filtered. Productive Simpson clonality was computed per sample as the square root of Simpson's diversity index over productive rearrangements. In TCRdb, the immuneACCESS table is reduced to in-frame sequences with V and J assigned. These tables do not hold every clone; where another copy was compared, an unresolved V gene accounts for under half, and the others remain unexplained. V and J calls and clone size come straight from that table; D and trimming were deduced from the DNA. The sample data list about 150,000 clones, and roughly 80% of these were observed just once. The leading ten clones occupy roughly 1.5% of the sample.

The CDR3 sequence holds 15 residues, the cysteine and phenylalanine included. The sequence is cut down to CDR3 DNA, 45 bases in frame from base 1. CDR1 SGHDT and CDR2 YYEEEE are derived from the germline V gene. The germline ends are 15 bases apart after V is trimmed by 3 bases and J by 3 bases. With respect to this clone: This receptor's antigen is unknown. Per-base quality was not reported, and no clone a single base away is much larger than it.

Source material: peripheral blood. The V and J genes are TRBV5-6 and TRBJ1-1; D gene: possibly TRBD1, on 6 matching bases. The sequence was collected from a man older than 75 with acute or convalescent COVID-19. The DNA is TGTGCCAGCAGCTCCGATACAGGGTGGGACACTGAAGCTTTCTTT. Its translation reads: CASSSDTGWDTEAFF.